This is a list of T cell receptor beta chains from one sample in a study of long-term antiretroviral therapy in people with HIV. Clones were sequenced by immunoSEQ multiplex PCR, and TCRdb holds only the in-frame ones, with some missing. Of fewer than 30,000 clones in the sample, approximately 80% were seen once. The specimen comprised unsorted PBMCs, sampled roughly 2.7 years after starting antiretroviral therapy. Every receptor here comes from a man aged 25 to 45 with HIV. The CDR3 runs from the conserved cysteine through the conserved F or W. Each record gives: clone size, J gene, V gene, CDR3 protein. Only part of the rows carry a size: once, few, many, or a class if the clone is expanded.

once TRBJ1-4 TRBV5-4 CASSRQQGEKLFF
- TRBJ2-7 TRBV7-9 CASTIGSSYEQYF
- TRBJ2-2 TRBV11-3 CASSSRGLGIGELFF
- TRBJ2-7 TRBV9 CASSVAGTGDYEQYF
- TRBJ2-1 TRBV30 CAWSVTSPEQFF
once TRBJ2-1 TRBV10-2 CASTLDYDEQFF
- TRBJ2-4 TRBV5-4 CASGTTQGDKNIQYF
- TRBJ2-1 TRBV4-2 CASSQDASGPPYNEQFF
once TRBJ2-7 TRBV18 CASSPVQTAYEQYF
- TRBJ1-2 TRBV19 CASSARGTGRTYGYTF
- TRBJ2-3 TRBV7-2 CASSPGTSGRNTQYF
- TRBJ1-6 TRBV10-1 CASSENLGSGSNSPLHF
- TRBJ2-5 TRBV29-1 CSVDLRGETQYF
- TRBJ1-5 TRBV9 CASSVGGSNQPQHF
- TRBJ2-1 TRBV2 CASSERYYNEQFF
- TRBJ2-5 TRBV18 CASSPTVQGSHQETQYF
- TRBJ2-1 TRBV5-4 CASSRPPFNEQFF
once TRBJ2-7 TRBV28 CASGAGGSYEQYF
- TRBJ2-3 TRBV9 CASSAYRGDTQYF
- TRBJ1-4 TRBV9 CASSPRDRPDEKLFF
- TRBJ2-1 TRBV7-6 CASSLGNEQFF
- TRBJ1-1 TRBV11-2 CASSSQGGTEAFF
- TRBJ2-3 TRBV29-1 CSARDLADTQYF
- TRBJ1-4 TRBV5-4 CASSLGGATNEKLFF
- TRBJ2-7 TRBV9 CASSVSWGHVYEQYF
- TRBJ1-1 TRBV28 CASSFGTGYTEAFF